The 21 T cell receptor beta chains below all came from one sample that was sequenced in a study of blood T cell repertoires in COVID-19. Method: immunoSEQ multiplex PCR; TCRdb's copy keeps in-frame clones and lacks some. The sample holds about 320,000 clones; around 83% are singletons and the top ten take approximately 1.2%. Sequencing was performed on peripheral blood. The receptors originated from a woman in her forties or fifties with acute or convalescent COVID-19.

The CDR3 here is CASSQRLDSPLHF. In DNA, the CDR3 is TGTGCCAGCAGCCAACGCTTAGATTCACCCCTCCACTTT. The chain combines TRBV4-2 with TRBJ1-6, with no clear D. The germline gives CDR1 LGHNA, CDR2 YNFKEQ. CDR3 size: 13 residues. Trimming shortened V by 2 bases and J by 8 bases, and 7 bases separated the two germline ends.

V usage is TRBV5-1 and J usage is TRBJ2-5, with D perhaps TRBD2 (5 bases). Germline assignment: CDR1 SGHRS and CDR2 YFSETQ. The CDR3 spans 13 residues. V lost 4 bases and J lost 1, with 8 bases in between. The CDR3 DNA reads as TGCGCCAGCAGCACCGGGGTCCAAGAGACCCAGTACTTC. Encoded protein: CASSTGVQETQYF.

V is TRBV6-6 and J is TRBJ2-7; TRBD1 aligns across 8 bases. The CDR3 covers 14 residues. In germline, CDR1 is MNHNY, CDR2 SVGAGI (reference sequence). With 2 bases clipped from V and 2 bases from J, the junction kept 2 bases outside the gene matches. For the CDR3, the DNA is TGTGCCAGCAGTTACGTGGACAGGGCCTACGAGCAGTACTTC. Amino acids: CASSYVDRAYEQYF.

J is TRBJ2-5 and V is TRBV6-5; possibly TRBD1 for D (6 bases). Germline CDR1 is MNHEY and CDR2 is SVGAGI. This CDR3 region has 15 residues. Between the trimmed V and J ends, which lost 2 bases and 2 bases, there was a span of 12 bases. The DNA for the CDR3 is TGTGCCAGCAGTTACGGACAGTCAGTTCAAGAGACCCAGTACTTC. Protein product: CASSYGQSVQETQYF.

The chain combines TRBV7-9 with TRBJ2-2; 9 bases are shared with TRBD2. The CDR3 contains 15 residues. Trimming removed 5 bases from V and 6 bases from J; junction bases left unmatched: 7. Per the germline V gene, CDR1 is SEHNR and CDR2 is FQNEAQ (reference sequence). CDR3 loop: CASSPLAGVPGELFF. CDR3 bases: TGTGCCAGCAGCCCCTTAGCGGGAGTGCCCGGGGAGCTGTTTTTT.

The chain joins TRBV2 to TRBJ2-5; tentatively, D is TRBD2 (7 bases). This CDR3 spans 15 amino acids. Germline V gene data show CDR1 as SNHLY and CDR2 as FYNNEI. V dropped 1 base and J dropped 5 bases, with 14 bases sitting between them. CDR3 nucleotides: TGTGCCAGCAGTGAAGACGCGGGGGCCTCCGAGACCCAGTACTTC. This sequence encodes CASSEDAGASETQYF.

The rearrangement uses TRBV5-1 and TRBJ2-1; D may be TRBD1 (5 bases). Germline V gives CDR1 SGHRS, CDR2 YFSETQ. Between the trimmed V and J ends, which lost 0 bases and 1 base, there was a span of 14 bases. This CDR3 contains 17 residues. The CDR3 DNA reads TGCGCCAGCAGCTTGGGGAAGGGGTCTGAGTCCTACAATGAGCAGTTCTTC. This sequence encodes CASSLGKGSESYNEQFF.

The chain recombines TRBV19 with TRBJ1-3; D possibly corresponds to TRBD1 (5 bases). The CDR3 loop spans 16 amino acids. The ends were cut back, 4 bases at V and 4 bases at J, with 17 bases in the middle. Germline CDR1 and CDR2: LNHDA and SQIVND (reference sequence). In DNA, the CDR3 is TGTGCCAGTAGTAGAGGGACTTCCGCGGGAGGAAACACCATATATTTT. It specifies CASSRGTSAGGNTIYF.

The chain uses TRBV6-1 and TRBJ2-3; TRBD2 agrees at 8 bases. The V gene end was trimmed by 3 bases and the J gene end by 3 bases; junction bases not matched to a gene: 5. The CDR3 spans 15 residues. Germline-derived CDR1 and CDR2 are MNHNS and SASEGT. The CDR3 DNA reads TGTGCCAGCAGTGATCGGGGGGGCGGGACAGATACGCAGTATTTT. Translating gives CASSDRGGGTDTQYF.

The chain joins TRBV15 to TRBJ2-7; tentatively, D is TRBD1 (6 bases). The CDR3 covers 17 residues. Germline CDR1 reads LNHNV; CDR2 reads YYDKDF (reference sequence). The V end lost 0 bases, the J end lost 0 bases, and 15 bases lay between the germline ends. The CDR3 loop is CATSRELVTGSSYEQYV. Here the CDR3 DNA reads TGTGCCACCAGCAGAGAGCTCGTGACAGGAAGCTCCTACGAGCAGTACGTC.

The J gene is TRBJ2-2, the V gene TRBV10-3, with 11 bases fitting TRBD1. From germline, CDR1 is ENHRY and CDR2 SYGVKD. The trim removed 10 bases at V and 5 bases at J, leaving 9 bases unmatched. The CDR3 spans 15 residues. CDR3 nucleotides: TGTGCCACGGTCATCGGACAGGGGGCAACCGGGGAGCTGTTTTTT. This translates into CATVIGQGATGELFF.

Only one count was recorded for this clone. The chain couples TRBV11-2 to TRBJ2-5; no clear D. Trimming removed 2 bases from V and 5 bases from J, with 15 bases in between. The germline CDR1 and CDR2 sequences are SGHAT and FQNNGV. The CDR3 length is 15 residues. The CDR3 protein is CASSLPDARRETQYF. For the CDR3, the DNA is TGTGCCAGCAGCTTACCTGATGCCCGGCGGGAGACCCAGTACTTC.

V is TRBV5-1 and J is TRBJ2-5, with 10 bases aligning to TRBD2. Germline CDR1 and CDR2: SGHRS and YFSETQ. The CDR3 covers 15 residues. V gave up 0 bases and J gave up 4 bases; unmatched junction bases: 3. CDR3 protein: CASSLVASGRETQYF. In DNA form, the CDR3 reads TGCGCCAGCAGCTTGGTCGCTAGCGGGAGAGAGACCCAGTACTTC.

This rearrangement joins TRBV6-2 or TRBV6-3 to TRBJ2-7; 7 nucleotides align to TRBD2. The germline CDR1 and CDR2 sequences are MNHEY and SVGEGT. V was pared by 6 bases and J by 1 base, with 6 bases of the junction left unmatched. CDR3 size: 14 residues. The CDR3 sequence is CASRYLGGSYEQYV. As DNA, the CDR3 is TGTGCCAGCAGATACCTCGGGGGGTCCTACGAGCAGTACGTC.

The genes are TRBV6-1 and TRBJ2-3, with D possibly matching TRBD1 (6 bases). This CDR3 comprises 15 residues. V was clipped by 2 bases and J by 0 bases, with 9 bases between them. CDR1 is MNHNS, CDR2 SASEGT, per germline. The CDR3 reads CASSEQGQSTDTQYF. DNA of the CDR3: TGTGCCAGCAGTGAACAGGGGCAGAGCACAGATACGCAGTATTTT.

The chain recombines TRBV7-6 with TRBJ2-7; no reliable D call. CDR1 is SGHVS and CDR2 is FNYEAQ in the germline V gene. Trimming left V 5 bases short and J 4 bases short, with 18 bases between. The CDR3 sequence is 15 residues long. The CDR3 nucleotides read TGTGCCAGCAGCCCCCTTGACTTGTTAGTTTACGAGCAGTACTTC. It codes for CASSPLDLLVYEQYF.

The CDR3, as DNA: TGTGCCAGCCAGGGGGTCCACACTGAAGCTTTCTTT. Its translation is CASQGVHTEAFF. The chain uses TRBV25-1 and TRBJ1-1; 7 bases are a match to TRBD1. The CDR3 spans 12 residues. CDR1 MGHDK and CDR2 SYGVNS come from the germline V gene. V gave up 8 bases and J gave up 3 bases; unmatched junction bases: 3.

The chain is built from TRBV5-1 and TRBJ2-3; 7 nucleotides match TRBD2. The junction had 14 bases not matched to a gene; V was cut back by 4 bases and J by 3 bases. Germline V gene data show CDR1 as SGHRS and CDR2 as YFSETQ. The CDR3 totals 17 residues. The CDR3 loop is CASSEGQGLSGTDTQYF. DNA for the CDR3: TGCGCCAGCAGCGAAGGCCAGGGACTATCGGGGACAGATACGCAGTATTTT.

Only one count was recorded for this clone. J is TRBJ2-1 and V is TRBV11-2; 8 positions agree with TRBD1. This CDR3 has 16 amino acids. The trim removed 4 bases at V and 0 bases at J, leaving 5 bases unmatched. Germline CDR1 is SGHAT and CDR2 is FQNNGV. CDR3 residues: CASSSYRGDSYNEQFF. Written as DNA, the CDR3 is TGTGCCAGCAGCTCCTACAGGGGGGACTCCTACAATGAGCAGTTCTTC.

V usage is TRBV12-5 and J usage is TRBJ2-1; tentatively, D is TRBD1 (5 bases). Germline CDR1 LGHNT, CDR2 FRNRAP. This CDR3 contains 15 residues. Trimming stripped 5 bases from V and 5 bases from J, with 16 bases between. CDR3 sequence: CASGPLAGHNNEQFF. The CDR3 DNA follows: TGTGCTAGTGGTCCCCTCGCAGGGCATAACAATGAGCAGTTCTTC.

The chain employs TRBV9 and TRBJ2-7, with D perhaps TRBD1 (5 bases). V lost 0 bases, J lost 7 bases, and 14 bases lay in between. Per the germline V gene, CDR1 is SGDLS and CDR2 is YYNGEE. The CDR3 has 14 amino acids. CDR3 protein: CASSVVAGMGEQYF. For the CDR3, the DNA is TGTGCCAGCAGCGTAGTCGCAGGGATGGGTGAGCAGTACTTC.